The clone carrying this TCR beta chain was counted ten times or more. This sample was included in a study of neurological immune-mediated disorders. Synthesis of cDNA used 5'RACE (with 10-nucleotide random UMIs). TCRdb processed the 5' RACE reads anew with MiXCR; each CDR3 protein has one entry. Here the sample spans about 40,000 distinct CDR3 sequences, about 3.3% being singletons. Time point meaning: longitudinal time-point 1 (baseline). The unsorted libraries were generated from a total of 2 million PBMCs, which had been stored in RNAlater at -80 C. Sample: PBMCs. This TCR came from a woman in her fifties or sixties with multiple sclerosis.

The CDR3 loop is CASSLDRVNTEAFF. As DNA, the CDR3 is TGCGCCAGCAGCTTGGACAGGGTGAACACTGAAGCTTTCTTT. The chain joins TRBV5-1 to TRBJ1-1; possible D gene TRBD1, 6 bases. The germline gives CDR1 SGHRS, CDR2 YFSETQ. Trimming left V 0 bases short and J 0 bases short, with 6 bases between. The length of the CDR3 is 14 residues.